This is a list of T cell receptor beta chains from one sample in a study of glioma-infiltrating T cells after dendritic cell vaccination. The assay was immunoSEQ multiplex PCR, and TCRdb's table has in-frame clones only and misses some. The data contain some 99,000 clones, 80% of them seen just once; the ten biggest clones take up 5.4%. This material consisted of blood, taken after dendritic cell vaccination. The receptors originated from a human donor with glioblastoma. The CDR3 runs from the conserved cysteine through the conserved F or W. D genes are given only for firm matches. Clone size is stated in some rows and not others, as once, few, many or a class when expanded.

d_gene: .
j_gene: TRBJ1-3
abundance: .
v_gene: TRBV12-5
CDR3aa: CASGPMQFSGRNTIYF
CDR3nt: TGTGCTAGTGGTCCTATGCAATTCAGTGGGCGAAACACCATATATTTT

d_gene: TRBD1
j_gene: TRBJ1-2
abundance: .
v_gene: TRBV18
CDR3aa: CASSPTGESNYGYTF
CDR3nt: TGTGCCAGCTCACCCACAGGGGAATCTAACTATGGCTACACCTTC

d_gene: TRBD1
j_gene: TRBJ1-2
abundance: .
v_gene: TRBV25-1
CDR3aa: CASSGTGGTYTF
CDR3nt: TGTGCCAGCAGTGGGACAGGGGGGACCTACACCTTC

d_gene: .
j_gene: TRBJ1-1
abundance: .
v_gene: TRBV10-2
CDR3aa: CASSAGGTEAFF
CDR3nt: TGCGCCAGCAGTGCCGGGGGCACTGAAGCTTTCTTT

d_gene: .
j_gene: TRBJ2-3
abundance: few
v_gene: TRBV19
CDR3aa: CASHPAGTSTQYF
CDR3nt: TGTGCCAGTCACCCTGCTGGGACTTCTACGCAGTATTTT

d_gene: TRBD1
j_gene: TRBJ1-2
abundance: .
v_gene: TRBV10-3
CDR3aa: CATTAGQGASGGYTF
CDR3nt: TGTGCCACGACGGCAGGACAGGGGGCGTCGGGTGGCTACACCTTC

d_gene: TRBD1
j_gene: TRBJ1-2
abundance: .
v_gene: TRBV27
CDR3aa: CASGRQGYYGYTF
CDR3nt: TGTGCCAGCGGGCGACAGGGTTACTATGGCTACACCTTC

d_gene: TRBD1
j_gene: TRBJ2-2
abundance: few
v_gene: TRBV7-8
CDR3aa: CASSQPGQGTGELFF
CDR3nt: TGTGCCAGCAGCCAGCCGGGACAGGGAACCGGGGAGCTGTTTTTT

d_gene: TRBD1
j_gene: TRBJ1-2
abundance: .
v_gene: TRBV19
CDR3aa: CASSSPDRGYGYTF
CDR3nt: TGTGCCAGTAGTTCCCCCGACAGGGGCTATGGCTACACCTTC

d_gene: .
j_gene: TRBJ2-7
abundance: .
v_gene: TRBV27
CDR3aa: CASSLAGNRYEQYF
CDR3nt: TGTGCCAGCAGTTTAGCAGGGAATCGCTACGAGCAGTACTTC

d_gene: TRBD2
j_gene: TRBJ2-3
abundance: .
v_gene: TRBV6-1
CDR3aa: CASSVPFLAGDSADTQYF
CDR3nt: TGTGCCAGCAGTGTCCCCTTTTTAGCGGGGGATTCAGCAGATACGCAGTATTTT

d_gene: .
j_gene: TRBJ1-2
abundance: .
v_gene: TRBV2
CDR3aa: CASSYPRGYTF
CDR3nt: TGTGCCAGCAGTTACCCGAGGGGCTACACCTTC

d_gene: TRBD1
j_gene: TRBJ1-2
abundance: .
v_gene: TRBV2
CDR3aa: CASKRQGGDYGYTF
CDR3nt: TGTGCCAGCAAAAGACAGGGCGGAGACTATGGCTACACCTTC

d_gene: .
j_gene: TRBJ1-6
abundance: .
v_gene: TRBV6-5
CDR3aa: CASSSSYRTYNSPLHF
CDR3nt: TGTGCCAGCAGTTCCTCTTATAGAACCTATAATTCACCCCTCCACTTT

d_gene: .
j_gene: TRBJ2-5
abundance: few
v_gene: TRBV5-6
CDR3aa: CASSLNSQETQYF
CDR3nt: TGTGCCAGCAGCTTAAATAGCCAGGAGACCCAGTACTTC

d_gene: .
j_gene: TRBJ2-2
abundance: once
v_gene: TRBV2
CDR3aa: CASRYLVTGELFF
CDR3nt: TGTGCCAGCAGGTATCTAGTGACCGGGGAGCTGTTTTTT

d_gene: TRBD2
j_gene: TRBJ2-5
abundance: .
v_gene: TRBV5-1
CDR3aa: CASSLGQASGSTETQYF
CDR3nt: TGCGCCAGCAGCTTGGGACAAGCTAGCGGGAGCACAGAGACCCAGTACTTC

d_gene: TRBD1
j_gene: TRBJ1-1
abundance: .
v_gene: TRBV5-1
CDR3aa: CASSSYRGATEAFF
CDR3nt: TGCGCCAGCAGCTCCTACAGGGGAGCCACTGAAGCTTTCTTT

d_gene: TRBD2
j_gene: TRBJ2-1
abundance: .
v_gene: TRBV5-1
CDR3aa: CASSPPVWSGSSYEQFF
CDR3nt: TGCGCCAGCAGCCCCCCGGTGTGGAGCGGGAGTAGCTATGAGCAGTTCTTC

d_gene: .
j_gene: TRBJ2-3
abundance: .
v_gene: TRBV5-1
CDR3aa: CASSLADTQYF
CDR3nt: TGCGCCAGCAGCTTGGCGGATACGCAGTATTTT

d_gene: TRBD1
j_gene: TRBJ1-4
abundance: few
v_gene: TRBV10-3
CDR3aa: CAIRGDRGKKLFF
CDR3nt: TGTGCCATCAGAGGGGACAGGGGGAAAAAACTGTTTTTT

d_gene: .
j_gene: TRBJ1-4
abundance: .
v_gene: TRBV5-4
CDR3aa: CASSLSLTREKLFF
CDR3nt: TGTGCCAGCAGCTTAAGCCTTACGCGGGAAAAACTGTTTTTT

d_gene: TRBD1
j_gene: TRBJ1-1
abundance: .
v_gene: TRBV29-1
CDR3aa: CSVGGQGASPEAFF
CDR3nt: TGCAGCGTTGGGGGACAGGGGGCGAGCCCTGAAGCTTTCTTT

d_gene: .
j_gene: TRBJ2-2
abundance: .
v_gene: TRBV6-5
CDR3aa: CASRSGWRAGELFF
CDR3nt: TGTGCCAGCAGGTCAGGGTGGAGGGCCGGGGAGCTGTTTTTT

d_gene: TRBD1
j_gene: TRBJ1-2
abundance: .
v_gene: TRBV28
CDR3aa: CASSRGGTVQDYGYTF
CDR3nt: TGTGCCAGCAGCCGGGGCGGGACAGTCCAGGACTATGGCTACACCTTC

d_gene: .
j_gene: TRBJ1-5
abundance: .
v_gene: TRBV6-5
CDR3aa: CASSYSQYSNQPQHF
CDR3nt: TGTGCCAGCAGTTATAGCCAGTATAGCAATCAGCCCCAGCATTTT

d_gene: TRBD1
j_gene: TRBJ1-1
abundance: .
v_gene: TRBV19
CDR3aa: CASSVDRAMNTEAFF
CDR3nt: TGTGCCAGTAGTGTTGACAGGGCCATGAACACTGAAGCTTTCTTT

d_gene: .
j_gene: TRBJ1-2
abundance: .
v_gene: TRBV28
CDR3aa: CASSPQAPISGYTF
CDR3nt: TGTGCCAGCAGTCCCCAGGCTCCTATTTCAGGCTACACCTTC

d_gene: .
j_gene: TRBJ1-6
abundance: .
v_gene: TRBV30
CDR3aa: CAWREGNSPLHF
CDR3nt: TGTGCCTGGAGGGAGGGGAATTCACCCCTCCACTTT

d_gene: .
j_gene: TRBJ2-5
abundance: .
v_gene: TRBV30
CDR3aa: CAWSVQGIQETQYF
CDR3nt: TGTGCCTGGAGTGTTCAGGGTATCCAAGAGACCCAGTACTTC

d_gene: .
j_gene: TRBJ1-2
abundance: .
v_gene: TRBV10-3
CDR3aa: CAINDLRGYTF
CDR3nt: TGTGCCATCAATGATTTGAGGGGCTACACCTTC

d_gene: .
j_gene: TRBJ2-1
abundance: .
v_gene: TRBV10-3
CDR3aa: CAIRTSGSSYNEQFF
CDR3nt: TGTGCCATCAGAACATCGGGGAGCTCCTACAATGAGCAGTTCTTC

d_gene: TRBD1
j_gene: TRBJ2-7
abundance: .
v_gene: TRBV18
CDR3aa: CASSPGTGDSYEQYF
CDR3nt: TGTGCCAGCTCCCCCGGGACAGGGGATTCCTACGAGCAGTACTTC

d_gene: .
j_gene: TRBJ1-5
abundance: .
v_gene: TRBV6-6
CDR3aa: CASARPRSNQPQHF
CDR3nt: TGTGCCAGCGCACGACCGAGGAGCAATCAGCCCCAGCATTTT

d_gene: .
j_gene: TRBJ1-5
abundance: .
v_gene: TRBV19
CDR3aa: CASRFGNQPQHF
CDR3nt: TGTGCCAGCCGTTTCGGCAATCAGCCCCAGCATTTT

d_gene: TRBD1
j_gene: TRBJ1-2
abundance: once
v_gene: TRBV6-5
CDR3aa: CASSLQGAGSGYTF
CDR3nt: TGTGCCAGCAGTTTACAGGGGGCGGGGAGTGGCTACACCTTC